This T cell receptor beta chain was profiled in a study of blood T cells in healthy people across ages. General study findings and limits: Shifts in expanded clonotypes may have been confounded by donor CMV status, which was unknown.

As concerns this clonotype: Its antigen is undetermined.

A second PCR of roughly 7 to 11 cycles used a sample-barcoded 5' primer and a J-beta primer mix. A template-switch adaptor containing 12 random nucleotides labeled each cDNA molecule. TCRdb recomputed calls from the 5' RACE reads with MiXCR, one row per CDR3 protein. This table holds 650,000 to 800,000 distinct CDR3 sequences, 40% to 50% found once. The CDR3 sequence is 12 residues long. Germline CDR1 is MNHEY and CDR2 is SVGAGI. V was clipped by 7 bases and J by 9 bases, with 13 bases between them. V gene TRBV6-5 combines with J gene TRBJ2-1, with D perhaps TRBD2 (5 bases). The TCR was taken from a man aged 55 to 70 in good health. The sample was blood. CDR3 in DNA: TGTGCCAGCATCAACGGGATTTCTGAGCAGTTCTTC. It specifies CASINGISEQFF.